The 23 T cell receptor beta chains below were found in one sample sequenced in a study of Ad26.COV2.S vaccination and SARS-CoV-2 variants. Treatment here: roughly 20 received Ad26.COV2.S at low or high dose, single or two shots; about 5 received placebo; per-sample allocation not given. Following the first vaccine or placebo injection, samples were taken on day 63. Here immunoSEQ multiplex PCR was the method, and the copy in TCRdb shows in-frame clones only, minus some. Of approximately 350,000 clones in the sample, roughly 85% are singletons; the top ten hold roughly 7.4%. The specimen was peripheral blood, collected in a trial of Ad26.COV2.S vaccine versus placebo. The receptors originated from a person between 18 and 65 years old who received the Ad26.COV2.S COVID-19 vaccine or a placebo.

DNA for the CDR3: TGTGCCAGCAGCTTAGAACACCATAATTCACCCCTCCACTTT. As protein: CASSLEHHNSPLHF. The chain carries TRBV7-8 and TRBJ1-6; D not resolved. CDR1 is SGHVS, CDR2 FQNEAQ, per germline. This CDR3 region has 14 residues. The V gene lost 1 base and the J gene lost 5 bases, with 6 bases spanning the gap.

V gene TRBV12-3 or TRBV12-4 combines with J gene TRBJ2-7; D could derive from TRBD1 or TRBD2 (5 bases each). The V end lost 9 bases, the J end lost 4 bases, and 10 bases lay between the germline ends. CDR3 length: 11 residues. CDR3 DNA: TGTGCCAGTGCTGAGGGGTACGAGCAGTACTTC. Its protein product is CASAEGYEQYF.

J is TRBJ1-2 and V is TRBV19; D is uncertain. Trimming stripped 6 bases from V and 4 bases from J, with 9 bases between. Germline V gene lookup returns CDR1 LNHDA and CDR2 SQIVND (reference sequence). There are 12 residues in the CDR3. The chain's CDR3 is CASSRPPYGYTF. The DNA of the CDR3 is TGTGCCAGTAGCCGCCCCCCCTATGGCTACACCTTC.

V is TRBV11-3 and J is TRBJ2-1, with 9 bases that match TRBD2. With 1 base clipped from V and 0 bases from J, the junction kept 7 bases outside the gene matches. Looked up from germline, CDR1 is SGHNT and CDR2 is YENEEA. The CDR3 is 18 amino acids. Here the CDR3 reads CASSLGAGGSSSYNEQFF. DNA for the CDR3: TGTGCCAGCAGCTTAGGAGCGGGAGGCTCCAGCTCCTACAATGAGCAGTTCTTC.

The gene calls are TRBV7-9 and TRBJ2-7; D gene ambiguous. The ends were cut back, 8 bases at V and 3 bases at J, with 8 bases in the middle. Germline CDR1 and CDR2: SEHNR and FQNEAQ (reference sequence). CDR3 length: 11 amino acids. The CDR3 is CASQAYYEQYF. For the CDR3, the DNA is TGTGCCAGCCAGGCGTACTACGAGCAGTACTTC.

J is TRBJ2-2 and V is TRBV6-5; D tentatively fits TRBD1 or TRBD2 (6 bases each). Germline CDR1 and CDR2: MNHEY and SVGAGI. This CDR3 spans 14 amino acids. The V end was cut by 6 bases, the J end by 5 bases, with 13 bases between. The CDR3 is CASRATGRTGELFF. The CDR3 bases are TGTGCCAGCAGGGCCACAGGGAGGACCGGGGAGCTGTTTTTT.

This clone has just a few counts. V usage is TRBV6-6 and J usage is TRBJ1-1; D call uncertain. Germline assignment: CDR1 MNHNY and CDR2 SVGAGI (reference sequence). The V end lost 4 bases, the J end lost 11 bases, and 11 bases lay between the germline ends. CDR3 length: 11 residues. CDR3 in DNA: TGTGCCAGCAGTTTCCCTGCGGGGGCTTTCTTT. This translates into CASSFPAGAFF.

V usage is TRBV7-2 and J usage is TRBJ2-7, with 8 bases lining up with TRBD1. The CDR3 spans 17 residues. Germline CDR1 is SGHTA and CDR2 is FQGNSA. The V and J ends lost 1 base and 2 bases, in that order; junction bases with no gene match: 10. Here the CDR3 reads CASSLGAGGRNPYEQYF. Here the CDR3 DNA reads TGTGCCAGCAGCTTAGGGGCAGGGGGCAGGAATCCCTACGAGCAGTACTTC.

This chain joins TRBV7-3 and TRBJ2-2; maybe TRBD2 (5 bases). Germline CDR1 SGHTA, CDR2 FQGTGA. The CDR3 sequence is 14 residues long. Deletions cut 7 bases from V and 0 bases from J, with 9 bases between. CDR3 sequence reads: CASNSGPNTGELFF. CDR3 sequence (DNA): TGTGCCAGCAACAGCGGTCCGAACACCGGGGAGCTGTTTTTT.

In nucleotides, the CDR3 is TGCGCCAGCAGTCACCGGGGCCAAACCCAAAGAGCGGCTAATGAAAAACTGTTTTTT. Encoded protein: CASSHRGQTQRAANEKLFF. V gene TRBV10-1 combines with J gene TRBJ1-4; D possibly corresponds to TRBD1 (5 bases). CDR1 and CDR2 from the germline V gene are WNHNN and SYGVQD (reference sequence). With 5 bases removed from V and 3 bases from J, the gap between germline ends came to 25 bases. This CDR3 has 19 amino acids.

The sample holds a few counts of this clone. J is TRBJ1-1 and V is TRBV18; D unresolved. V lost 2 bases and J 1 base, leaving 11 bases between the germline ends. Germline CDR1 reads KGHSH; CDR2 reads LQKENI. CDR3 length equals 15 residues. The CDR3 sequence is CASSPFTAENTEAFF. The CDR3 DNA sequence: TGTGCCAGCTCACCATTTACAGCAGAGAACACTGAAGCTTTCTTT.

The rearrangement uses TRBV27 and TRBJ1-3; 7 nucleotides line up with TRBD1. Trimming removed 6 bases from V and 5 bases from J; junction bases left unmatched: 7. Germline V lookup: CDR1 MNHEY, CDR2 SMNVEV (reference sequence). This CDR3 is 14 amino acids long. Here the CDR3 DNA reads TGTGCCAGCAGGGAGACAGGGAATAGAAACACCATATATTTT. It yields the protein CASRETGNRNTIYF.

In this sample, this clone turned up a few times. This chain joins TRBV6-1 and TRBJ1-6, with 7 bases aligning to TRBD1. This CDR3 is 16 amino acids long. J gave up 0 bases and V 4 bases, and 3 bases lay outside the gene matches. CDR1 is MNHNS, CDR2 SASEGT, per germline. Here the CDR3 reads CASSGTGSSYNSPLHF. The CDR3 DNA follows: TGTGCCAGCAGTGGGACAGGCAGCTCCTATAATTCACCCCTCCACTTT.

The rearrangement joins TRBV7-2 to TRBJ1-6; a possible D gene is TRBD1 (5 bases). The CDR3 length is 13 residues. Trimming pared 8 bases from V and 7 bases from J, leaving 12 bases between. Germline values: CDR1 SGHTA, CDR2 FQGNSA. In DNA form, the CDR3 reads TGTGCCAGCGGCCGGGACTCCAATTCACCCCTCCACTTT. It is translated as CASGRDSNSPLHF.

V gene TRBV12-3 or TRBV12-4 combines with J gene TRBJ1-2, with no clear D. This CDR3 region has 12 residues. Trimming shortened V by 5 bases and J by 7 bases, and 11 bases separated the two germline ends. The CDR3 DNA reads TGTGCCAGCAGTCCTAATCTGATTGGCTACACCTTC. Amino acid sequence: CASSPNLIGYTF.

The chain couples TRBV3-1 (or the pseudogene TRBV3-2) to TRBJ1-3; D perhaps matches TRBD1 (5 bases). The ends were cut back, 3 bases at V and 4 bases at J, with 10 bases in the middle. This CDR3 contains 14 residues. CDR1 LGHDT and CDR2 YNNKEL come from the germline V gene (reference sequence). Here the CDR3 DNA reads TGTGCCAGCAGCCACGGGGGAGGGGGAAACACCATATATTTT. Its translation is CASSHGGGGNTIYF.

CDR3 nucleotide sequence: TGTGCCAGCAGCGTAGCTACACGGGTCCAAGAGACCCAGTACTTC. This codes for CASSVATRVQETQYF. The rearrangement joins TRBV9 to TRBJ2-5; D ambiguous. Trimming shortened V by 0 bases and J by 1 base, and 10 bases separated the two germline ends. CDR1 SGDLS and CDR2 YYNGEE come from the germline V gene. This CDR3 is built from 15 residues.

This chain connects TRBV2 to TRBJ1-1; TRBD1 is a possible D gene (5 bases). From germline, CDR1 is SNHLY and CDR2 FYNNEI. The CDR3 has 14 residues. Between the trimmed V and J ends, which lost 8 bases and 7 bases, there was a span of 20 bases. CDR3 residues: CASAHERGRFEAFF. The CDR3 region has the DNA TGTGCCAGCGCCCACGAGAGGGGTCGTTTTGAAGCTTTCTTT.

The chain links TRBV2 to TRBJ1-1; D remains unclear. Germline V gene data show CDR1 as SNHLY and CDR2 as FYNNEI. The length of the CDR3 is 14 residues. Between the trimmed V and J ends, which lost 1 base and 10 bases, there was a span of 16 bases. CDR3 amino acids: CASSEGVMSKGAFF. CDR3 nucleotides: TGTGCCAGCAGTGAAGGGGTAATGAGCAAAGGAGCTTTCTTT.

DNA for the CDR3: TGTGCCAGCAGCTTGTCCGAAGACACTGAAGCTTTCTTT. This gives the protein CASSLSEDTEAFF. The chain couples TRBV2 to TRBJ1-1; no firm D call. Germline CDR1 SNHLY, CDR2 FYNNEI. The CDR3 has 13 amino acids. Trimming cost V 6 bases and J 3 bases, with 11 bases left between them.

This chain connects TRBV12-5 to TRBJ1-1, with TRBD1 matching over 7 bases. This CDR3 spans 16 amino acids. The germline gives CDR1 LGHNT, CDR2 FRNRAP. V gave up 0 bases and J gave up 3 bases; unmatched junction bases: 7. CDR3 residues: CASGLVGGSLHTEAFF. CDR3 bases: TGTGCTAGTGGTTTGGTAGGGGGCTCCTTACACACTGAAGCTTTCTTT.

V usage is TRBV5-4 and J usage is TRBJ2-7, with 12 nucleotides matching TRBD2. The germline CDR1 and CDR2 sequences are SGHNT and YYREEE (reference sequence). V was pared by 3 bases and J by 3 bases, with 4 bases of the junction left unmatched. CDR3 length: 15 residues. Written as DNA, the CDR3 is TGTGCCAGCAGCTGGACTAGCGGGACCGACTACGAGCAGTACTTC. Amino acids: CASSWTSGTDYEQYF.

The CDR3 here is CASSQAPNEQFF. CDR3 nucleotide sequence: TGCGCCAGCAGCCAAGCCCCCAATGAGCAGTTCTTC. The rearrangement uses TRBV4-1 and TRBJ2-1; D gene ambiguous. V dropped 1 base and J dropped 6 bases, with 4 bases sitting between them. Germline V gives CDR1 MGHRA, CDR2 YSYEKL. This CDR3 has 12 residues.